The text below deals with one T cell receptor beta chain. The data stem from a study of T cell changes during pregnancy in multiple sclerosis. Measured with immunoSEQ multiplex PCR; TCRdb has only the in-frame clones, and not every one. The sample yields tens of thousands of clones, more than 90% seen once. This material consisted of peripheral blood, taken in the second trimester of pregnancy. The receptor was isolated from a female donor in good health, enrolled as a control in a pregnancy study.

CDR3 protein: CASSPSGPTEAFF. The DNA of the CDR3 is TGTGCCAGCTCACCGTCAGGGCCCACTGAAGCTTTCTTT. This chain joins TRBV18 and TRBJ1-1, with a weak D call TRBD1 (5 bases). Germline V gene sequence: CDR1 KGHSH, CDR2 LQKENI. Trimming removed 3 bases at V and 4 bases at J, with 9 bases between. The CDR3 is made up of 13 amino acids.